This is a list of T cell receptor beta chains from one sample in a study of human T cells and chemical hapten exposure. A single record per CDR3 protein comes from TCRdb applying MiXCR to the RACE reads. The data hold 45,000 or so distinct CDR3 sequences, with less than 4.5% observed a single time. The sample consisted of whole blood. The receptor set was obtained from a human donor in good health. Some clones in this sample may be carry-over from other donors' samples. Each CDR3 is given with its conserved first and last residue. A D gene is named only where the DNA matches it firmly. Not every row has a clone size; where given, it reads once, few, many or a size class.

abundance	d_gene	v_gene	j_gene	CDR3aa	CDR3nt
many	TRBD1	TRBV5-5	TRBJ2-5	CASSPWTGVETQYF	TGTGCCAGCAGCCCCTGGACAGGGGTAGAGACCCAGTACTTC
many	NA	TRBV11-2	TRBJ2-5	CASSLEWVTMASEEETQYF	TGTGCCAGCAGCTTAGAGTGGGTAACGATGGCTAGCGAGGAAGAGACCCAGTACTTC
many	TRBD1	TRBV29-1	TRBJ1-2	CSVGTASYGYTF	TGCAGCGTGGGGACAGCAAGCTATGGCTACACCTTC
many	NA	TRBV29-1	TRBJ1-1	CSGGRINTEAFF	TGCAGCGGCGGACGGATTAACACTGAAGCTTTCTTT
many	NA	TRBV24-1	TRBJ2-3	CATSAAGATDTQYF	TGTGCCACCAGTGCGGCAGGGGCAACAGATACGCAGTATTTT
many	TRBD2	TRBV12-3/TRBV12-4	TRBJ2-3	CASSQRGLAGVALTGDTQYF	TGTGCCAGCAGCCAGAGGGGACTAGCGGGAGTTGCCCTGACTGGGGATACGCAGTATTTT
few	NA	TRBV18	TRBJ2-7	CASSRGTGRTSEQYF	TGTGCCAGCTCACGGGGCACAGGTAGAACTTCCGAGCAGTACTTC
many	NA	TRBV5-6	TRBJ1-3	CASSWAGVRTSGNTIYF	TGTGCCAGCAGCTGGGCGGGGGTCCGAACCTCTGGAAACACCATATATTTT
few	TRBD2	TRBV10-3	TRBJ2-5	CAISPGTSGRALGSQTQYF	TGTGCCATCAGTCCCGGGACTAGCGGGAGGGCCCTAGGTTCCCAGACCCAGTACTTC
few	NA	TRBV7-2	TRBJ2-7	CASSSSGLLSYEQYF	TGTGCCAGCAGTTCATCAGGCTTACTATCCTACGAGCAGTACTTC
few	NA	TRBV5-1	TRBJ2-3	CASSSGKWNTDTQYF	TGCGCCAGCTCCTCGGGAAAGTGGAACACAGATACGCAGTATTTT
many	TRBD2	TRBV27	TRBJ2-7	CASSFSSGTLPREQYF	TGTGCCAGCAGTTTTTCTAGCGGGACCCTGCCTCGGGAGCAGTACTTC
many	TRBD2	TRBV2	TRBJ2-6	CASRVGGGSGANVLTF	TGTGCCAGCAGAGTGGGGGGGGGCTCTGGGGCCAACGTCCTGACTTTC
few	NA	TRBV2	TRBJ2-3	CASRWSAGDTQYF	TGTGCCAGCAGATGGTCGGCAGGGGATACGCAGTATTTT
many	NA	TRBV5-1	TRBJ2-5	CASSFRDGERETQYF	TGCGCCAGCAGCTTCCGGGACGGGGAGAGGGAGACCCAGTACTTC
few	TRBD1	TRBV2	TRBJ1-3	CASSVERTGVGNTIYF	TGTGCCAGCAGTGTAGAACGGACAGGGGTTGGAAACACCATATATTTT
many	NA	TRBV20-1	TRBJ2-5	CSARDRWAGETQYF	TGCAGTGCTAGAGATAGGTGGGCGGGGGAGACCCAGTACTTC
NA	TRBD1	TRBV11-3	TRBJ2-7	CASSPKDRTFQYF	TGTGCCAGCAGCCCAAAGGACAGGACCTTTCAGTACTTC
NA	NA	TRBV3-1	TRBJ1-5	CASSQDRVRQPQHF	TGTGCCAGCAGCCAAGACAGGGTCAGGCAGCCCCAGCATTTT
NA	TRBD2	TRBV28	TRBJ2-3	CASRSGSLSDTQYF	TGTGCCAGCAGAAGCGGGAGTTTGTCAGATACGCAGTATTTT
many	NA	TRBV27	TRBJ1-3	CASSLSRWEGSSGNTIYF	TGTGCCAGCAGTTTATCGAGGTGGGAGGGAAGCTCTGGAAACACCATATATTTT
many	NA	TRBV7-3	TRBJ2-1	CASSLTPDEQFF	TGTGCCAGCAGCTTAACCCCCGATGAGCAGTTCTTC
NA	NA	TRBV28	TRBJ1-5	CASSPGDFGNQPQHF	TGTGCCAGCAGTCCAGGGGATTTCGGCAATCAGCCCCAGCATTTT
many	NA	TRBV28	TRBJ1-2	CASSLYRVPFVGYTF	TGTGCCAGCAGCTTGTACAGGGTGCCTTTTGTAGGCTACACCTTC
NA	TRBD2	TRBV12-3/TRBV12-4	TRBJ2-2	CASSSSGRAGTGELFF	TGTGCCAGCAGTTCTAGCGGGAGGGCAGGCACCGGGGAGCTGTTTTTT
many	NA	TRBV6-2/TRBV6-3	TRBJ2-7	CASSYPPGPPREQYF	TGTGCCAGCAGTTACCCCCCGGGACCGCCTAGGGAGCAGTACTTC
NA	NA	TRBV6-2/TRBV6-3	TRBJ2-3	CASSSYTATQYF	TGTGCCAGCAGTTCCTATACAGCTACGCAGTATTTT
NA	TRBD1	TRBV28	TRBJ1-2	CATSATGTDTSYGYTF	TGTGCCACCTCGGCGACCGGGACAGATACTTCTTATGGCTACACCTTC
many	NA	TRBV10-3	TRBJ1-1	CAISVGATEAFF	TGTGCCATCAGTGTGGGGGCCACTGAAGCTTTCTTT
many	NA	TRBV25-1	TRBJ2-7	CASSPKQGPTYEQYF	TGTGCCAGCAGCCCAAAACAGGGTCCTACCTACGAGCAGTACTTC
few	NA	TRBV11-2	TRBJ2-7	CASTFMGSYEQYF	TGTGCCAGCACCTTTATGGGTTCCTACGAGCAGTACTTC
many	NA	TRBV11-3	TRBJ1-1	CASRSGRLGDTEAFF	TGTGCCAGCAGATCCGGCCGCCTGGGGGACACTGAAGCTTTCTTT
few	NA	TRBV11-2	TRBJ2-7	CASSFPSTYEQYF	TGTGCCAGCAGCTTCCCCAGTACTTACGAGCAGTACTTC
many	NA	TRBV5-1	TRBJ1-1	CASSSWAGTEAFF	TGCGCCAGCAGCTCTTGGGCAGGCACTGAAGCTTTCTTT
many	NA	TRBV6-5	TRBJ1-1	CASSYSRLNTEAFF	TGTGCCAGCAGTTACTCACGGTTGAACACTGAAGCTTTCTTT
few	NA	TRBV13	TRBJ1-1	CASSPGRVNTEAFF	TGTGCCAGCAGCCCCGGCAGGGTGAACACTGAAGCTTTCTTT
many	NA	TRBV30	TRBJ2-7	CAWSVGLSYEQYF	TGTGCCTGGAGTGTGGGGCTGTCCTACGAGCAGTACTTC
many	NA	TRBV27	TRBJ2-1	CASSFTGLRYNEQFF	TGTGCCAGCAGTTTTACGGGGCTGCGCTACAATGAGCAGTTCTTC
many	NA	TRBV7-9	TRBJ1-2	CASSLTEAYTF	TGTGCCAGCAGCTTAACGGAAGCCTACACCTTC
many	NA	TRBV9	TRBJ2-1	CASSGLRGYNEQFF	TGTGCCAGCAGCGGACTGCGGGGTTACAATGAGCAGTTCTTC
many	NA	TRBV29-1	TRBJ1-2	CSVERTELNYGYTF	TGCAGCGTCGAACGGACGGAATTGAACTATGGCTACACCTTC
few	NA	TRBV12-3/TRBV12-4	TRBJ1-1	CASSSTGSNTEAFF	TGTGCCAGCAGTTCCACAGGATCGAACACTGAAGCTTTCTTT
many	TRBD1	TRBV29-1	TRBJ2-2	CSVDDRANTGELFF	TGCAGCGTTGACGACAGGGCGAACACCGGGGAGCTGTTTTTT
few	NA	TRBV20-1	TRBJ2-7	CSVGGFSYEQYF	TGCAGTGTCGGCGGGTTCTCCTACGAGCAGTACTTC
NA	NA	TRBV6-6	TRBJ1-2	CASSSEVYGYTF	TGTGCCAGCAGTTCAGAAGTCTACGGCTACACCTTC
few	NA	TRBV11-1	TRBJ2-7	CASSPRGASATYEQYF	TGTGCCAGCAGCCCCCGGGGGGCCTCGGCTACCTACGAGCAGTACTTC
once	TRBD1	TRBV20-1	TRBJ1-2	CSASARGLHGYTF	TGCAGTGCTAGTGCGAGGGGGCTACATGGCTACACCTTC
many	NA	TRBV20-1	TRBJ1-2	CSARRGGRVNGYTF	TGCAGTGCTAGGAGGGGGGGAAGGGTTAATGGCTACACCTTC
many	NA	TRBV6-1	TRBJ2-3	CASSARDTQYF	TGTGCCAGCAGTGCGAGAGATACGCAGTATTTT
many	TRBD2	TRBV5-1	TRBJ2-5	CASSLVLAGGEETQYF	TGCGCCAGCAGCTTGGTACTAGCGGGAGGCGAAGAGACCCAGTACTTC